The 11 T cell receptor beta chains given below trace back to one sample, sequenced in a study of blood T cell repertoires in COVID-19. Clones were sequenced by immunoSEQ multiplex PCR, and TCRdb holds only the in-frame ones, with some missing. Of some 700,000 clones in the sample, 80% to 90% are singletons; the top ten hold over 0.2%. The material sequenced was peripheral blood. These receptor sequences come from a young woman with acute or convalescent COVID-19.

The chain joins TRBV20-1 to TRBJ1-2; perhaps TRBD1 as D (6 bases). The germline V gene has CDR1 DFQATT and CDR2 SNEGSKA (reference sequence). The CDR3 covers 11 residues. DNA of the CDR3: TGCAGCGTGGACAGCCCATATGGCTACACCTTC. Translating it yields CSVDSPYGYTF.

As for this clone: The same CDR3 also results from other DNA sequences found in this sample. The chain uses TRBV3-1 (or the pseudogene TRBV3-2) and TRBJ1-1; 7 bases fit TRBD1. In germline, CDR1 is LGHDT, CDR2 YNNKEL (reference sequence). The V and J ends lost 2 bases and 2 bases, in that order; junction bases with no gene match: 2. The length of the CDR3 is 14 residues. The CDR3, as DNA: TGTGCCAGCAGCCAAAGGACAGGCAACACTGAAGCTTTCTTT. Translated, it gives CASSQRTGNTEAFF.

This clone was seen a single time. Here the CDR3 DNA reads TGTGCCAGCAGTGACCGGGGGGGCACGGAGACCCAGTACTTC. This translates into CASSDRGGTETQYF. The chain carries TRBV6-1 and TRBJ2-5, with 8 positions matching TRBD2. Looked up from germline, CDR1 is MNHNS and CDR2 is SASEGT. After removal of 3 bases from V and 5 bases from J, the junction contained 5 bases not matched to a gene. CDR3 length: 14 residues.

CDR3 amino acids: CATSDSQGGGAEKLFF. DNA for the CDR3: TGTGCCACCAGTGATTCCCAAGGAGGGGGCGCAGAAAAACTGTTTTTT. V usage is TRBV24-1 and J usage is TRBJ1-4; TRBD1 aligns across 7 bases. V lost 2 bases to trimming and J lost 8 bases; unmatched junction nucleotides: 10. This CDR3 region has 16 residues. Germline lookup yields CDR1 KGHDR and CDR2 SFDVKD.

The chain has TRBV7-2 and TRBJ1-4; D perhaps matches TRBD1 (5 bases). The CDR3 runs 17 residues. The V end lost 5 bases, the J end lost 8 bases, and 24 bases lay between the germline ends. Germline CDR1 and CDR2: SGHTA and FQGNSA. DNA for the CDR3: TGTGCCAGCAGCCCGATGGGCTGGGGGGAAATGAAGGAAAAACTGTTTTTT. This codes for CASSPMGWGEMKEKLFF.

The chain links TRBV6-4 to TRBJ2-1; 10 bases align to TRBD2. Unmatched junction bases numbered 9, after V lost 6 bases and J lost 10 bases. The CDR3 is 14 residues long. Germline CDR1 and CDR2: MRHNA and SNTAGT. CDR3: CASSTSGERGEQFF. The CDR3 coding sequence is TGTGCCAGCAGCACTAGCGGGGAGAGGGGGGAGCAGTTCTTC.

The V gene is TRBV25-1, the J gene TRBJ1-1, with TRBD1 as a possible D gene (6 bases). Germline CDR1 and CDR2: MGHDK and SYGVNS. Between the trimmed V and J ends, which lost 3 bases and 3 bases, there was a span of 14 bases. This CDR3 spans 15 amino acids. CDR3 in DNA: TGTGCCAGCAGTGACCTCGGACAGCTTCACACTGAAGCTTTCTTT. It encodes CASSDLGQLHTEAFF.

This rearrangement joins TRBV11-2 to TRBJ2-5, with TRBD2 matching 12 bases. The germline V gene encodes CDR1 SGHAT and CDR2 FQNNGV. After removal of 1 base from V and 6 bases from J, the junction contained 9 bases not matched to a gene. CDR3 length equals 17 residues. The CDR3 region is CASSLGASGGARQTQYF. The CDR3 DNA reads TGTGCCAGCAGCTTAGGGGCTAGCGGGGGGGCGAGACAGACCCAGTACTTC. The whole variable domain, remainder taken from reference TRBV11-2 and TRBJ2-5, is EAGVAQSPRYKIIEKRQSVAFWCNPISGHATLYWYQQILGQGPKLLIQFQNNGVVDDSQLPKDRFSAERLKGVDSTLKIQPAKLEDSAVYLCASSLGASGGARQTQYFGPGTRLLVL.

The chain joins TRBV21-1 to TRBJ1-6; the DNA was not used to check the table's D call, TRBD1. TRBV21-1 is a pseudogene. The CDR3 is made up of 16 amino acids. The CDR3: CASSISRTGCNSPLHF. In DNA form, the CDR3 reads TGTGCCAGCAGCATCTCGAGGACAGGGTGTAATTCACCCCTCCACTTT.

The rearrangement uses TRBV4-3 and TRBJ2-3, with TRBD2 matching over 11 bases. With V trimmed by 4 bases and J by 6 bases, 15 bases remained unmatched. CDR3 length: 18 residues. The germline V gene encodes CDR1 LGHNA and CDR2 YSLEER. The CDR3 here is CASSLGSGTSGFRDTQYF. In nucleotides, the CDR3 is TGCGCCAGCAGCCTCGGATCCGGGACTAGCGGCTTTCGGGATACGCAGTATTTT.

The V and J genes are TRBV18 and TRBJ1-1; 7 bases fit TRBD1. Trimming cost V 1 base and J 2 bases; bases outside gene matches: 1. In germline, CDR1 is KGHSH, CDR2 LQKENI. The CDR3 is 14 amino acids. The CDR3 is CASSPRDRNTEAFF. The CDR3 DNA sequence: TGTGCCAGCTCACCACGGGACAGAAACACTGAAGCTTTCTTT.